This entry lists 20 T cell receptor beta chains sequenced from one sample in a study of Graves' ophthalmopathy and Graves' hyperthyroidism. Amplified material comprised TCR beta CDR3 regions derived from RNA transcripts. First-round RT-PCR with HTBI primers preceded a second-round multiplex PCR. MiXCR, run by TCRdb on the multiplex PCR reads, gives a single entry per CDR3 protein. The data hold under 350,000 distinct CDR3 sequences, with 15% to 20% observed a single time. Sequenced material: peripheral blood. These TCRs come from an adult man with Graves' ophthalmopathy.

This clonotype was detected only a few times. The V and J genes are TRBV6-1 and TRBJ2-7; TRBD1 agrees at 10 bases. CDR1 and CDR2 (germline): MNHNS, SASEGT. CDR3 length: 16 amino acids. V lost 2 bases to trimming and J lost 5 bases; unmatched junction nucleotides: 9. In DNA, the CDR3 is TGTGCCAGCAGTGAATCTTGGGTGACAGGGGGCAACGAGCAGTACTTC. Protein product: CASSESWVTGGNEQYF.

This clonotype was observed many times. The V call is TRBV5-1, the J call TRBJ2-2, with 9 bases aligning to TRBD1. Trimming removed 4 bases from V and 6 bases from J; junction bases left unmatched: 4. This CDR3 region has 14 residues. Germline V CDR1 and CDR2: SGHRS, YFSETQ. Here the CDR3 reads CASSPDRGAGELFF. The CDR3 nucleotides read TGCGCCAGCAGCCCAGACAGGGGGGCCGGGGAGCTGTTTTTT.

This clonotype was recorded a few times. This may stem from a read error, because a much larger clone lies one nucleotide away. In this CDR3 the conserved last residue, phenylalanine or tryptophan, is missing, so a read error is likely. The J gene is TRBJ2-2, the V gene TRBV11-2, with 13 bases matching TRBD2. CDR3 size: 18 residues. V shed 5 bases and J 0 bases; nucleotides not matched to a gene: 6. Germline CDR1 SGHAT, CDR2 FQNNGV. CDR3 sequence: CASSQGTSGTTNTGELFL. The CDR3, as DNA: TGTGCCAGCAGCCAGGGGACTAGCGGGACAACGAACACCGGGGAGCTGTTTCTT.

This clonotype was picked up many times. The chain recombines TRBV6-2 or TRBV6-3 with TRBJ2-2; 10 nucleotides agree with TRBD2. The CDR3 loop spans 16 amino acids. The trim removed 6 bases at V and 0 bases at J, leaving 4 bases unmatched. Germline V CDR1 and CDR2: MNHEY, SVGEGT. The CDR3 sequence: CASRASGSANTGELFF. For the CDR3, the DNA is TGTGCCAGCAGAGCTAGCGGGAGCGCGAACACCGGGGAGCTGTTTTTT.

The table lists this clonotype with a few counts. V and J are TRBV11-1 and TRBJ2-4; TRBD1 aligns across 8 bases. Germline CDR1 reads SGHAT; CDR2 reads FQDESV (reference sequence). V trimming: 5 bases; J trimming: 12 bases; junction bases outside the gene matches: 9. The CDR3 is 13 residues long. The CDR3 sequence is CASSGNRGETQYF. CDR3 nucleotides: TGTGCCAGCAGCGGGAACAGGGGGGAAACTCAGTACTTC.

Many counts were recorded for this clonotype. The genes are TRBV4-1 and TRBJ1-2; 12 nucleotides agree with TRBD1. This CDR3 spans 15 amino acids. Germline loops: CDR1 MGHRA, CDR2 YSYEKL. Germline trimming cut 2 bases from V and 6 bases from J; bases unmatched to any gene: 4. The DNA for the CDR3 is TGCGCCAGCAGCCAAAGGGACAGGGGGCAGGATGGCTACACCTTC. Translating gives CASSQRDRGQDGYTF.

This clonotype was recorded many times. This chain links TRBV2 with TRBJ1-5, with D perhaps TRBD1 (6 bases). The CDR3 contains 13 residues. Germline V gives CDR1 SNHLY, CDR2 FYNNEI. V was trimmed by 7 bases and J by 6 bases, leaving 13 bases between them. The CDR3 protein is CASNWGQGQPQHF. The DNA of the CDR3 is TGTGCCAGCAATTGGGGGCAAGGTCAGCCCCAGCATTTT.

This clonotype was recorded many times. The chain is built from TRBV10-3 and TRBJ1-2; D gene unclear. The CDR3 runs to 12 residues. The V and J ends lost 3 bases and 5 bases respectively, with 7 bases between them. Germline CDR1 is ENHRY and CDR2 is SYGVKD. The CDR3 is CAISDRSYGYTF. The CDR3 DNA reads TGTGCCATCAGTGACCGGTCGTATGGCTACACCTTC.

V and J are TRBV11-2 and TRBJ2-7, with 10 bases matching TRBD2. The CDR3 length is 16 residues. Germline trimming cut 1 base from V and 4 bases from J; bases unmatched to any gene: 7. Germline V lookup: CDR1 SGHAT, CDR2 FQNNGV. The CDR3 is CASSLGASGSKYEQYF. CDR3 in DNA: TGTGCCAGCAGCTTAGGGGCTAGCGGGAGTAAGTACGAGCAGTACTTC.

Ten or more counts support this clonotype. The gene calls are TRBV6-5 and TRBJ1-1, with D possibly being TRBD1 (6 bases). Per the germline V gene, CDR1 is MNHEY and CDR2 is SVGAGI. This CDR3 comprises 14 residues. Trimming removed 7 bases at V and 5 bases at J, with 17 bases between. CDR3 bases: TGTGCCAGCACGGGACAAACCCTTGGGACTGAAGCTTTCTTT. It codes for CASTGQTLGTEAFF.

This clonotype was picked up many times. The chain recombines TRBV20-1 with TRBJ2-7; unclear D gene. CDR1 DFQATT and CDR2 SNEGSKA come from the germline V gene (reference sequence). This CDR3 has 11 residues. V lost 6 bases to trimming and J lost 4 bases, with 10 bases between them. The CDR3 bases are TGCAGTGCGGGCCTTATTTACGAGCAGTACTTC. Protein sequence: CSAGLIYEQYF.

This clonotype was counted ten times or more. V and J are TRBV18 and TRBJ1-1, with D perhaps matching TRBD1 (5 bases). The V and J ends lost 0 bases and 10 bases respectively, with 18 bases between them. Germline V gene sequence: CDR1 KGHSH, CDR2 LQKENI. CDR3 length: 15 residues. The CDR3 nucleotides read TGTGCCAGCTCACCACCCAGCAGGGCTCCTAAGGGAGCTTTCTTT. This gives the protein CASSPPSRAPKGAFF.

This clonotype appeared many times. The chain uses TRBV11-2 and TRBJ2-7, with 12 bases lining up with TRBD2. This CDR3 region has 15 residues. V shed 3 bases and J 1 base; nucleotides not matched to a gene: 1. Germline V gene sequence: CDR1 SGHAT, CDR2 FQNNGV. CDR3 sequence (DNA): TGTGCCAGCAGCTTTGGACTAGCGGGATCCTACGAGCAGTACTTC. It yields the protein CASSFGLAGSYEQYF.

The table lists this clonotype with many counts. Sequence at one end of the junction differs from germline and may be a read error. This sequence joins TRBV6-5 and TRBJ1-2, with D unresolved. The CDR3 consists of 12 residues. Per germline, CDR1 MNHEY and CDR2 SVGAGI. The CDR3 loop is CASSYQDSRPAF. The CDR3, as DNA: TGTGCCAGCAGTTACCAGGACTCCAGGCCAGCCTTC.

This clonotype was counted at least ten times. The chain links TRBV28 to TRBJ2-3; 7 positions agree with TRBD1. Germline-derived CDR1 and CDR2 are MDHEN and SYDVKM. Trimming cost V 6 bases and J 2 bases; bases outside gene matches: 11. This CDR3 comprises 16 residues. CDR3 sequence reads: CASSRTTGRYTDTQYF. CDR3 nucleotide sequence: TGTGCCAGCAGCCGAACGACAGGGAGATACACAGATACGCAGTATTTT.

In its sample, this clonotype was seen many times. The CDR3 sequence: CASSLEGRQGAHGYTF. As DNA, the CDR3 is TGCGCCAGCAGCTTGGAGGGGCGACAGGGGGCACATGGCTACACCTTC. The genes are TRBV5-1 and TRBJ1-2; TRBD1 matches at 10 bases. This CDR3 is built from 16 residues. Per the germline V gene, CDR1 is SGHRS and CDR2 is YFSETQ. V lost 0 bases, J lost 6 bases, and 8 bases stayed unmatched.

This clonotype occurred many times. The chain joins TRBV20-1 to TRBJ2-5, with 16 bases lining up with TRBD2. Trimming took 0 bases from V and 0 from J; bases not matched to a gene: 4. The CDR3 has 18 residues. Germline V lookup: CDR1 DFQATT, CDR2 SNEGSKA (reference sequence). The CDR3 region is CSARDWGLAGGYQETQYF. Written as DNA, the CDR3 is TGCAGTGCTAGAGATTGGGGACTAGCGGGGGGGTACCAAGAGACCCAGTACTTC.

This clonotype showed up many times. For the CDR3, the DNA is TGTGCCAGCAGCCAAGACAGATATGGCTACACCTTC. It yields the protein CASSQDRYGYTF. The V and J genes are TRBV12-3 or TRBV12-4 and TRBJ1-2; TRBD1 is a possible D gene (5 bases). The CDR3 totals 12 residues. Trimming cost V 6 bases and J 5 bases, with 10 bases left between them.

The sample holds many counts of this clonotype. The chain employs TRBV5-6 and TRBJ2-1, with TRBD1 matching 9 bases. The germline V gene has CDR1 SGHDT and CDR2 YYEEEE. The V and J ends lost 0 bases and 4 bases, in that order; junction bases with no gene match: 8. This CDR3 has 17 residues. CDR3 DNA sequence: TGTGCCAGCAGCTTGGTAGTAAACAGGGGGCTTTACAATGAGCAGTTCTTC. This sequence encodes CASSLVVNRGLYNEQFF.

J is TRBJ1-2 and V is TRBV18, with 9 bases matching TRBD1. The trim removed 6 bases at V and 1 base at J, leaving 9 bases unmatched. CDR3 length: 16 residues. Germline V gene lookup returns CDR1 KGHSH and CDR2 LQKENI. The CDR3 here is CASSGPGQGLNYGYTF. In DNA form, the CDR3 reads TGTGCCAGCTCCGGTCCGGGACAGGGTCTTAACTATGGCTACACCTTC.